Listed below are T cell receptor beta chains from one sample, sequenced in a study of control samples from healthy donors and cancer patients. Clones were sequenced by immunoSEQ multiplex PCR, and TCRdb holds only the in-frame ones, with some missing. The sample lists fewer than 200,000 clones, approximately 94% seen once, with 14% in the top ten. Sequences were obtained from PBMCs. The receptors shown here come from a man aged 55-75 years with colorectal cancer. Each CDR3 is given with its conserved first and last residue. The order of the fields is J gene, D gene, V gene, clone size, CDR3 DNA, CDR3 protein. D genes are given only for firm matches. A row's size may be missing; if present it is once, few, many or a size class.

J gene: TRBJ1-6; D gene: NA; V gene: TRBV10-2; clone size: NA; CDR3 DNA: TGCGCCAGCAGTGCTACTGATAATTCACCCCTCCACTTT; CDR3 protein: CASSATDNSPLHF
J gene: TRBJ1-2; D gene: NA; V gene: TRBV5-1; clone size: NA; CDR3 DNA: TGCGCCAGCAGCCCCGGGCCTCCCGCTAACTATGGCTACACCTTC; CDR3 protein: CASSPGPPANYGYTF
J gene: TRBJ1-2; D gene: NA; V gene: TRBV6-1; clone size: NA; CDR3 DNA: TGTGCCAGCAGTGAAGCGCTTGGTTCAGAGACAGTCTATGGCTACACCTTC; CDR3 protein: CASSEALGSETVYGYTF
J gene: TRBJ1-2; D gene: TRBD1; V gene: TRBV9; clone size: NA; CDR3 DNA: TGTGCCAGCAGCGTAGTAGGGGGGACAGAGTATGGCTACACCTTC; CDR3 protein: CASSVVGGTEYGYTF
J gene: TRBJ1-1; D gene: TRBD1; V gene: TRBV27; clone size: NA; CDR3 DNA: TGTGCCAGCACCCTGAGCAGGGGGCTCTCTGAAGCTTTCTTT; CDR3 protein: CASTLSRGLSEAFF
J gene: TRBJ2-1; D gene: NA; V gene: TRBV3-1/TRBV3-2; clone size: NA; CDR3 DNA: TGTGCCAGCAGCCAAGTCAAAAAACGGGGTCGGTTCTTC; CDR3 protein: CASSQVKKRGRFF
J gene: TRBJ2-6; D gene: TRBD1; V gene: TRBV19; clone size: NA; CDR3 DNA: TGTGCCAGTAGTATCTGGCAGGGGGACTCTGGGGCCAACGTCCTGACTTTC; CDR3 protein: CASSIWQGDSGANVLTF
J gene: TRBJ2-3; D gene: TRBD2; V gene: TRBV9; clone size: NA; CDR3 DNA: TGTGCCAGCAGCTCCCCGGTCAGCGGGGTGCGCACAGATACGCAGTATTTT; CDR3 protein: CASSSPVSGVRTDTQYF
J gene: TRBJ2-1; D gene: TRBD1; V gene: TRBV19; clone size: NA; CDR3 DNA: TGTGCCAGTAGTAGGGAGACAGGGGCCAATGAGCAGTTCTTC; CDR3 protein: CASSRETGANEQFF
J gene: TRBJ1-1; D gene: NA; V gene: TRBV6-5; clone size: NA; CDR3 DNA: TGTGCCAGCAGTTATCTCGCGGGCTCGAACACTGAAGCTTTCTTT; CDR3 protein: CASSYLAGSNTEAFF
J gene: TRBJ1-4; D gene: NA; V gene: TRBV19; clone size: NA; CDR3 DNA: TGTGCCAGTAGTTCAACAGGGAATGAAAAACTGTTTTTT; CDR3 protein: CASSSTGNEKLFF
J gene: TRBJ2-2; D gene: NA; V gene: TRBV5-6; clone size: once; CDR3 DNA: TGTGCCAGCAGCTTGGGAGGGAACCTACACACCGGGGAGCTGTTTTTT; CDR3 protein: CASSLGGNLHTGELFF
J gene: TRBJ2-2; D gene: NA; V gene: TRBV9; clone size: NA; CDR3 DNA: TGTGCCAGCAGCGTGAGTTTCACCGGGGAGCTGTTTTTT; CDR3 protein: CASSVSFTGELFF
J gene: TRBJ2-3; D gene: TRBD1; V gene: TRBV4-2; clone size: NA; CDR3 DNA: TGTGCCAGCAGCCAGGGACAGGGGGTGGGTAATACGCAGTATTTT; CDR3 protein: CASSQGQGVGNTQYF
J gene: TRBJ2-5; D gene: TRBD2; V gene: TRBV11-3; clone size: NA; CDR3 DNA: TGTGCCAGCACCCATAGGGGACTAGCGGGGGGCCAAGAGACCCAGTACTTC; CDR3 protein: CASTHRGLAGGQETQYF
J gene: TRBJ1-2; D gene: NA; V gene: TRBV2; clone size: NA; CDR3 DNA: TGTGCCAGCAGTGGAAGAATTGGGCGGACGGACTATGGCTACACCTTC; CDR3 protein: CASSGRIGRTDYGYTF
J gene: TRBJ1-1; D gene: NA; V gene: TRBV5-4; clone size: NA; CDR3 DNA: TGTGCCAGCAGCCCAGGGGTGGGAAGCACTGAAGCTTTCTTT; CDR3 protein: CASSPGVGSTEAFF